One and the same sample provided the 3 T cell receptor beta chains below, sequenced in a study of cytomegalovirus exposure and HLA in healthy donors. PCR used 60 Vbeta primers and 13 Jbeta primers. Some clones are missing from TCRdb's copy, which holds only in-frame ones; the method was immunoSEQ multiplex PCR. This sample has around 140,000 clones; more than 70% occur once, and the top ten carry 1.1%. Sequencing was done on a sample of PBMCs. The source of these receptors is a male donor in good health and CMV-seronegative.

The chain joins TRBV11-2 to TRBJ2-5; the D is unclear. Germline V lookup: CDR1 SGHAT, CDR2 FQNNGV. The CDR3 has 14 residues. With 0 bases removed from V and 1 base from J, the gap between germline ends came to 6 bases. This chain's CDR3 is CASSLEQLQETQYF. The CDR3 DNA is TGTGCCAGCAGCTTAGAACAGCTCCAAGAGACCCAGTACTTC.

The CDR3 nucleotides read TGCGCCAGCAGCCTGGAGAGAGGGGGGGATGAAAAACTGTTTTTT. It encodes CASSLERGGDEKLFF. The V gene is TRBV4-3, the J gene TRBJ1-4; maybe TRBD1 (6 bases). CDR3 length: 15 amino acids. Per the germline V gene, CDR1 is LGHNA and CDR2 is YSLEER. V was clipped by 4 bases and J by 6 bases, with 15 bases between them.

The V and J genes are TRBV30 and TRBJ1-1; 10 nucleotides agree with TRBD1. This CDR3 contains 14 residues. Looked up from germline, CDR1 is GTSNPN and CDR2 is SVGIG (reference sequence). After removal of 5 bases from V and 4 bases from J, the junction contained 7 bases not matched to a gene. For the CDR3, the DNA is TGTGCCTGGTCCGCCGGGACAGGGGCCACTGAAGCTTTCTTT. It encodes CAWSAGTGATEAFF.